This T cell receptor (beta chain) was identified during a study of blood T cell repertoires in COVID-19. The CDR3 length is 13 residues. Germline lookup yields CDR1 PRHDT and CDR2 FYEKMQ (reference sequence). V was pared by 0 bases and J by 6 bases, with 9 bases between. TCRdb's copy holds only in-frame clones and misses some; the assay was immunoSEQ multiplex PCR. In the table there are approximately 350,000 clones, over 75% of which are singletons. Only a few counts were recorded for this clone. The rearrangement joins TRBV13 to TRBJ2-7; D may be TRBD2 (6 bases). This TCR was sampled from a man between 18 and 29 years old who had recovered from COVID-19. Sequencing was done on a sample of PBMCs or T cells enriched from blood (not recorded which). For the CDR3, the DNA is TGTGCCAGCAGCTTAGGTGGAGGGCTCGAGCAGTACTTC. As protein: CASSLGGGLEQYF.